These 8 T cell receptor beta chains share one sample of origin, sequenced in a study of blood T cell repertoires in COVID-19. This table comes from immunoSEQ multiplex PCR, and its TCRdb copy is limited to in-frame clones, with some not included. This table has about 55,000 clones, about 85% appearing once. Input material: peripheral blood. All receptors come from a human donor in a cohort sampled during active COVID-19.

V and J are TRBV12-3 or TRBV12-4 and TRBJ2-7, with 7 bases that match TRBD1. J was trimmed by 2 bases and V by 4 bases; bases with no gene match: 2. CDR3 length equals 13 residues. CDR3 amino acids: CASSSTGAYEQYF. The CDR3 coding sequence is TGTGCCAGCAGTTCAACAGGGGCCTACGAGCAGTACTTC.

This chain joins TRBV9 and TRBJ1-2, with TRBD1 identical over 9 bases. The CDR3 length is 14 residues. V dropped 2 bases and J dropped 4; count of bases not matched to a gene: 3. Germline-derived CDR1 and CDR2 are SGDLS and YYNGEE. Here the CDR3 reads CASSVTGGGYGYTF. The CDR3 DNA sequence: TGTGCCAGCAGCGTGACAGGGGGTGGCTATGGCTACACCTTC.

This chain uses TRBV18 with TRBJ1-1; no clear D gene. Trimming shortened V by 0 bases and J by 3 bases, and 11 bases separated the two germline ends. The germline V gene encodes CDR1 KGHSH and CDR2 LQKENI. The CDR3 covers 15 residues. The CDR3 loop is CASSPPSRQDTEAFF. Written as DNA, the CDR3 is TGTGCCAGCTCACCACCAAGTAGACAAGACACTGAAGCTTTCTTT.

The chain joins TRBV7-9 to TRBJ2-5, with a weak D call TRBD1 (6 bases). This CDR3 is 15 amino acids long. CDR1 and CDR2 from the germline V gene are SEHNR and FQNEAQ (reference sequence). The germline V and J ends were trimmed by 3 bases and 2 bases, with 13 bases remaining between them. Here the CDR3 DNA reads TGTGCCAGCAGCTTGATGGCAGGGGATCAAGAGACCCAGTACTTC. Amino acid sequence: CASSLMAGDQETQYF.

The V call is TRBV6-5, the J call TRBJ2-7, with D hard to call. Germline CDR1 MNHEY, CDR2 SVGAGI. The CDR3 is made up of 14 amino acids. V shed 3 bases and J shed 0 bases, with 9 bases lying between them. CDR3 in amino acids: CASSYRGTSYEQYF. The CDR3 DNA is TGTGCCAGCAGTTATCGCGGAACCTCCTACGAGCAGTACTTC.

The chain uses TRBV2 and TRBJ2-3; a possible D gene is TRBD1 (6 bases). The germline gives CDR1 SNHLY, CDR2 FYNNEI. The V and J ends lost 6 bases and 2 bases respectively, with 15 bases between them. The CDR3 spans 15 residues. The CDR3 coding sequence is TGTGCCAGCAGGTGGGGAACAGGGTACACAGATACGCAGTATTTT. It encodes CASRWGTGYTDTQYF.

V is TRBV28 and J is TRBJ2-3; TRBD2 matches at 12 bases. There are 18 residues in the CDR3. The germline CDR1 and CDR2 sequences are MDHEN and SYDVKM. V shed 3 bases, J shed 4 bases, and the junction held 11 bases outside the gene matches. The CDR3 reads CASSFPHLTSGRADTQYF. CDR3 bases: TGTGCCAGCAGTTTCCCCCATCTGACTAGCGGGAGAGCAGATACGCAGTATTTT. The full variable domain, with the rest looked up from reference TRBV28 and TRBJ2-3, is DVKVTQSSRYLVKRTGEKVFLECVQDMDHENMFWYRQDPGLGLRLIYFSYDVKMKEKGDIPEGYSVSREKKERFSLILESASTNQTSMYLCASSFPHLTSGRADTQYFGPGTRLTVL.

The rearrangement links TRBV28 to TRBJ2-2; the D gene is possibly TRBD1 (5 bases). The CDR3 runs 14 residues. The V end was cut by 9 bases, the J end by 5 bases, with 16 bases between. Germline CDR1 is MDHEN and CDR2 is SYDVKM. CDR3 sequence: CASKGAVRTGELFF. The CDR3 DNA sequence: TGTGCCAGTAAAGGGGCGGTGAGAACCGGGGAGCTGTTTTTT.